Presented here are 25 T cell receptor beta chains from one specimen sequenced in a study of cytomegalovirus exposure and HLA in healthy donors. TCRdb's copy holds only in-frame clones and misses some; the assay was immunoSEQ multiplex PCR. The sample contains approximately 190,000 clones, 75% to 85% of which appear only once. Sequenced: PBMCs. The receptor source for this set is a woman aged 25 to 45 in good health and CMV-seropositive.

V and J are TRBV7-9 and TRBJ2-1; 9 positions agree with TRBD2. Per the germline V gene, CDR1 is SEHNR and CDR2 is FQNEAQ (reference sequence). V was pared by 5 bases and J by 8 bases, with 10 bases of the junction left unmatched. This CDR3 is built from 15 residues. For the CDR3, the DNA is TGTGCCAGCAGCACCCCGGGTAGCGGGAGCTATGAGCAGTTCTTC. Its protein product is CASSTPGSGSYEQFF.

J is TRBJ1-1 and V is TRBV7-9; D is unresolved. Germline loops: CDR1 SEHNR, CDR2 FQNEAQ (reference sequence). The CDR3 is made up of 13 amino acids. V lost 5 bases and J lost 8, with 15 bases in between. The CDR3 loop reads CASSLDPETEAFF. In DNA form, the CDR3 reads TGTGCCAGCAGCCTAGACCCGGAGACCGAAGCTTTCTTT.

This CDR3 reads CATSREAQGGQPQHF. The CDR3 DNA follows: TGTGCCACCAGCCGTGAGGCCCAGGGTGGTCAGCCCCAGCATTTT. The chain joins TRBV15 to TRBJ1-5, with TRBD1 as a possible D gene (5 bases). Per the germline V gene, CDR1 is LNHNV and CDR2 is YYDKDF (reference sequence). The CDR3 extends over 15 amino acids. Trimming shortened V by 5 bases and J by 6 bases, and 17 bases separated the two germline ends. The full variable domain, in which reference TRBV15 and TRBJ1-5 provide the parts outside the CDR3, is DAMVIQNPRYQVTQFGKPVTLSCSQTLNHNVMYWYQQKSSQAPKLLFHYYDKDFNNEADTPDNFQSRRPNTSFCFLDIRSPGLGDTAMYLCATSREAQGGQPQHFGDGTRLSIL.

This sequence joins TRBV25-1 and TRBJ1-3; D not certain. The CDR3 runs to 13 residues. Germline values: CDR1 MGHDK, CDR2 SYGVNS. The V end was cut by 8 bases, the J end by 1 base, with 9 bases between. CDR3 coding DNA: TGTGCCAGCGCCGGGGTATCTGGAAACACCATATATTTT. Its translation is CASAGVSGNTIYF.

The DNA of the CDR3 is TGTGCCAGCAGCCAACGCCCAAGCGGGATGAATGAGCAGTTCTTC. It encodes CASSQRPSGMNEQFF. The chain employs TRBV4-2 and TRBJ2-1, with 7 positions matching TRBD2. Germline CDR1 LGHNA, CDR2 YNFKEQ. This CDR3 comprises 15 residues. The junction had 8 bases not matched to a gene; V was cut back by 2 bases and J by 7 bases.

The CDR3 DNA reads as TGTGCCACCAGCAGGCCTATCTGGGGGGACTATGGCTACACCTTC. Translation gives CATSRPIWGDYGYTF. This rearrangement joins TRBV15 to TRBJ1-2; the D gene is possibly TRBD1 (5 bases). Germline CDR1 is LNHNV and CDR2 is YYDKDF (reference sequence). Deletions cut 3 bases from V and 3 bases from J, with 14 bases between. This CDR3 contains 15 residues.

J is TRBJ2-7 and V is TRBV10-1; 11 nucleotides align to TRBD1. Germline-derived CDR1 and CDR2 are WNHNN and SYGVQD (reference sequence). V was clipped by 6 bases and J by 6 bases; unmatched bases: 7. This CDR3 is 14 amino acids long. CDR3 region: CASRGGQGVGEQYF. DNA of the CDR3: TGCGCCAGCAGAGGGGGACAGGGGGTGGGCGAGCAGTACTTC.

The chain combines TRBV6-1 with TRBJ2-7; tentatively, D is TRBD1 (7 bases). V was cut by 5 bases and J by 7 bases, with 21 bases left in between. This CDR3 contains 15 residues. Germline CDR1 MNHNS, CDR2 SASEGT. CDR3 sequence (DNA): TGTGCCAGCAGTATGGGGGCAGGGGGAGGCCGAGAGCAGTACTTC. Residues: CASSMGAGGGREQYF.

The chain is built from TRBV18 and TRBJ2-7; 8 bases line up with TRBD1. With V trimmed by 3 bases and J by 4 bases, 5 bases remained unmatched. The V gene's germline CDR1 is KGHSH and CDR2 LQKENI. The CDR3 is 14 residues long. The CDR3 sequence is CASSPQGAGYEQYF. The DNA for the CDR3 is TGTGCCAGCTCACCCCAGGGGGCGGGTTACGAGCAGTACTTC.

This chain joins TRBV10-3 and TRBJ2-6; the match to TRBD2 covers 11 bases. V was pared by 4 bases and J by 0 bases, with 8 bases of the junction left unmatched. This CDR3 region has 19 residues. The germline gives CDR1 ENHRY, CDR2 SYGVKD. This chain's CDR3 is CAISALAGGFGSGANVLTF. The DNA for the CDR3 is TGTGCCATCAGTGCCCTAGCGGGAGGCTTTGGCTCTGGGGCCAACGTCCTGACTTTC.

The count of this clone is one. V usage is TRBV7-2 and J usage is TRBJ2-7; 13 bases match TRBD2. This CDR3 is built from 16 residues. V lost 5 bases to trimming and J lost 3 bases; unmatched junction nucleotides: 7. Germline V gene sequence: CDR1 SGHTA, CDR2 FQGNSA. The CDR3 loop reads CASSLIGTSGNYEQYF. CDR3 nucleotide sequence: TGTGCCAGCAGCCTCATCGGGACTAGCGGGAACTACGAGCAGTACTTC.

This chain connects TRBV18 to TRBJ1-1; D is perhaps TRBD1 (5 bases). Germline CDR1 is KGHSH and CDR2 is LQKENI. The CDR3 totals 14 residues. The V end lost 2 bases, the J end lost 4 bases, and 11 bases lay between the germline ends. Written as DNA, the CDR3 is TGTGCCAGCTCACCAAATCGGGGGGGCACTGAAGCTTTCTTT. Translation gives CASSPNRGGTEAFF.

The V call is TRBV29-1, the J call TRBJ2-1; no reliable D call. The CDR3 runs 11 residues. Trimming took off 2 bases at V and 6 bases at J, with 5 bases between the two ends. Germline V gene sequence: CDR1 SQVTM, CDR2 ANQGSEA. CDR3 in DNA: TGCAGCGTTGAAAGCTTCAATGAGCAGTTCTTC. Its protein product is CSVESFNEQFF.

The J gene is TRBJ2-5, the V gene TRBV7-9; TRBD1 matches at 7 bases. V shed 1 base and J 3 bases; nucleotides not matched to a gene: 5. The CDR3 is 15 residues long. Germline CDR1 is SEHNR and CDR2 is FQNEAQ (reference sequence). This CDR3 is CASSLGGQWEETQYF. The CDR3 DNA follows: TGTGCCAGCAGCTTAGGGGGACAGTGGGAAGAGACCCAGTACTTC.

In this sample, this clone turned up a few times. J is TRBJ2-7 and V is TRBV15; 8 bases agree with TRBD2. CDR3 size: 14 residues. The germline CDR1 and CDR2 sequences are LNHNV and YYDKDF (reference sequence). The junction had 5 bases not matched to a gene; V was cut back by 1 base and J by 6 bases. The CDR3 is CATSRGGGPSEQYF. CDR3 bases: TGTGCCACCAGCAGAGGCGGGGGGCCCTCCGAGCAGTACTTC.

V usage is TRBV10-3 and J usage is TRBJ2-2; weak D call: TRBD1 (6 bases). V was clipped by 3 bases and J by 4 bases, with 15 bases between them. The CDR3 length is 16 residues. Germline V CDR1 and CDR2: ENHRY, SYGVKD. In DNA form, the CDR3 reads TGTGCCATCAGTGAATCTGCACAGGGCGGCACCGGGGAGCTGTTTTTT. It is translated as CAISESAQGGTGELFF.

About this clone: The junction departs from germline at one end; a sequencing error may be responsible. The chain recombines TRBV7-2 with TRBJ1-2; D call uncertain. Looked up from germline, CDR1 is SGHTA and CDR2 is FQGNSA. The CDR3 is 12 residues long. The CDR3 sequence: CASSLGGEENHF. The CDR3, as DNA: TGTGCCAGCAGCCTAGGAGGCGAAGAGAACCACTTC. The variable domain in full, completed from reference TRBV7-2 and TRBJ1-2, reads GAGVSQSPSNKVTEKGKDVELRCDPISGHTALYWYRQSLGQGLEFLIYFQGNSAPDKSGLPSDRFSAERTGGSVSTLTIQRTQQEDSAVYLCASSLGGEENHFGSGTRLTVV.

This clone was detected a few times. The V gene is TRBV7-9, the J gene TRBJ2-1; 10 positions match TRBD1. The CDR3 length is 16 residues. Germline CDR1 reads SEHNR; CDR2 reads FQNEAQ (reference sequence). V was pared by 1 base and J by 8 bases, with 8 bases of the junction left unmatched. The CDR3 here is CASSLGPGTGVDEQFF. CDR3 bases: TGTGCCAGCAGCTTAGGGCCCGGGACAGGGGTCGATGAGCAGTTCTTC.

The J gene is TRBJ2-1, the V gene TRBV6-1; possible D gene TRBD1, 5 bases. Germline-derived CDR1 and CDR2 are MNHNS and SASEGT. Trimming removed 6 bases at V and 6 bases at J, with 15 bases between. The CDR3 consists of 14 residues. In DNA, the CDR3 is TGTGCCAGCAGGGGGTCACAGGCCGTCAATGAGCAGTTCTTC. It specifies CASRGSQAVNEQFF.

This chain joins TRBV6-1 and TRBJ1-2; D remains ambiguous. In germline, CDR1 is MNHNS, CDR2 SASEGT. Trimming pared 7 bases from V and 5 bases from J, leaving 8 bases between. The CDR3 is 11 residues long. CDR3 nucleotide sequence: TGTGCCAGCACTTGGCAATATGGCTACACCTTC. Its translation is CASTWQYGYTF.

The chain couples TRBV29-1 to TRBJ1-2; TRBD1 might be the D (5 bases). The V and J ends lost 7 bases and 0 bases respectively, with 12 bases between them. The CDR3 extends over 13 amino acids. Germline CDR1 reads SQVTM; CDR2 reads ANQGSEA. The CDR3 bases are TGCAGCGGGGGGGAGATGACTAACTATGGCTACACCTTC. As protein: CSGGEMTNYGYTF. Drawing the rest from reference TRBV29-1 and TRBJ1-2, the complete variable domain is SAVISQKPSRDICQRGTSLTIQCQVDSQVTMMFWYRQQPGQSLTLIATANQGSEATYESGFVIDKFPISRPNLTFSTLTVSNMSPEDSSIYLCSGGEMTNYGYTFGSGTRLTVV.

This chain joins TRBV30 and TRBJ2-7, with TRBD2 identical over 10 bases. Looked up from germline, CDR1 is GTSNPN and CDR2 is SVGIG (reference sequence). V was pared by 5 bases and J by 4 bases, with 8 bases of the junction left unmatched. The CDR3 has 14 amino acids. CDR3 DNA sequence: TGTGCCTGGTCTCTAGCGGGAGCGTCGTACGAGCAGTACTTC. Translating it yields CAWSLAGASYEQYF.

As concerns this clone: Other DNA sequences from this sample encode an identical CDR3 as well. The genes are TRBV6-5 and TRBJ1-1; D gene uncertain. This CDR3 comprises 12 residues. V lost 6 bases and J 3 bases, leaving 8 bases between the germline ends. CDR1 MNHEY and CDR2 SVGAGI come from the germline V gene. CDR3 residues: CASSRGDTEAFF. Here the CDR3 DNA reads TGTGCCAGCAGCCGCGGAGACACTGAAGCTTTCTTT.

The chain uses TRBV6-5 and TRBJ2-7; the D is unclear. CDR3 length: 14 amino acids. Per germline, CDR1 MNHEY and CDR2 SVGAGI. The V end lost 6 bases, the J end lost 5 bases, and 17 bases lay between the germline ends. The CDR3 DNA reads as TGTGCCAGCAGCCGGGTCCGTTCAGACGACGAGCAGTACTTC. Its protein product is CASSRVRSDDEQYF.

This clone was recorded once. The V call is TRBV6-5, the J call TRBJ1-5; D is unresolved. Germline CDR1 MNHEY, CDR2 SVGAGI. The CDR3 loop spans 13 amino acids. V was clipped by 6 bases and J by 5 bases, with 11 bases between them. DNA of the CDR3: TGTGCCAGCAGCCGCGCGGGCGATCAGCCCCAGCATTTT. Protein sequence: CASSRAGDQPQHF.